What follows are 22 T cell receptor beta chains derived from one specimen sequenced in a study of tumor-infiltrating lymphocytes in primary liver carcinoma (dated by TCRdb to about 2017). TRIzol reagent was used to extract blood RNA from unsorted whole blood, while the DNeasy Blood & Tissue kit provided the germline DNA. Instrument used: Illumina HiSeq 2500. TCRbeta-specific cDNA was reverse-transcribed from about 0.45 ug total RNA using a constant-region primer and ProtoScript II reverse transcriptase. TCRbeta libraries were built with three nested multiplex PCR rounds, a slightly modified ARM-PCR procedure. The first two PCR rounds used multiplex TRBV1-TRBV30 forward primers with a Cbeta reverse primer, each for about 9 cycles. The public reads were run again by TCRdb, first through fastp at Q25 and then through MiXCR, and only productive beta chains were kept. One record per CDR3 amino acid sequence lists the most common genes and DNA. This sample has fewer than 350,000 distinct CDR3 sequences in its table, and 65% of those were observed once. In total, the top ten clones hold roughly 6% of the sample.

Input material: peripheral blood. The source of these receptors is a man aged 35-49 years with primary liver carcinoma and hepatitis B virus infection.

Comment on this clonotype: At one end the junction does not follow the germline gene, possibly because of a read error. The chain has TRBV11-2 and TRBJ2-1; maybe TRBD1 (5 bases). This CDR3 has 13 amino acids. Germline CDR1 and CDR2: SGHAT and FQNNGV. The CDR3 loop is CASNSQVYNEQSF. DNA of the CDR3: TGTGCCAGCAACTCACAGGTCTACAATGAGCAGTCCTTC. Filled out from reference TRBV11-2 and TRBJ2-1, the complete variable domain reads EAGVAQSPRYKIIEKRQSVAFWCNPISGHATLYWYQQILGQGPKLLIQFQNNGVVDDSQLPKDRFSAERLKGVDSTLKIQPAKLEDSAVYLCASNSQVYNEQSFGPGTRLTVL.

The table lists this clonotype with a count of one. Being one base from a much bigger clone, this may be a read error. This chain joins TRBV28 and TRBJ2-5, with D possibly matching TRBD2 (6 bases). The CDR3 consists of 17 residues. The germline V gene encodes CDR1 MDHEN and CDR2 SYDVKM. The CDR3 coding sequence is TGTGACAGCATCGGCAACGCGGGGCAGGGACCCTTGGGGACCCAGTACTTC. This translates into CDSIGNAGQGPLGTQYF.

Concerning this clonotype: A much larger clone is a single base away; this may be a read error. No conserved phenylalanine or tryptophan is present at the end of the CDR3, so a read error is the likely explanation. The chain recombines TRBV6-2 or TRBV6-3 with TRBJ1-1; 8 bases map to TRBD1. V shed 7 bases and J 0 bases; nucleotides not matched to a gene: 13. This CDR3 has 17 amino acids. Germline-derived CDR1 and CDR2 are MNHEY and SVGEGT. CDR3 coding DNA: TGTGCCAGCAATCTCCGACAGGGGAGGTTCCTGAACACTGAAGCTTTCCTT. Translation: CASNLRQGRFLNTEAFL.

Of note for this clonotype: A much larger clone is a single base away; this may be a read error. V usage is TRBV6-2 or TRBV6-3 and J usage is TRBJ2-3; unclear D gene. CDR3 length: 12 residues. Germline V CDR1 and CDR2: MNHEY, SVGEGT. V lost 4 bases, J lost 3 bases, and 5 bases lay in between. The CDR3 loop reads CASSCYTDTQYF. CDR3 nucleotide sequence: TGTGCCAGCAGTTGCTATACAGATACGCAGTATTTT.

A note on this clonotype: One end of the junction is discordant with germline, which a read error may explain. The chain couples TRBV2 to TRBJ2-3, with 9 bases matching TRBD2. CDR3 size: 17 residues. CDR1 and CDR2 (germline): SNHLY, FYNNEI. DNA of the CDR3: TGTGCCAGCAGTAAGCTGGGGGCGGGAGGGCCCCCAGATACGCGGTATTTT. Its protein is CASSKLGAGGPPDTRYF.

About this clonotype itself: In this CDR3 the conserved last residue, phenylalanine or tryptophan, is missing, so a read error is likely. This rearrangement joins TRBV29-1 to TRBJ1-2, with D possibly matching TRBD1 (6 bases). CDR1 is SQVTM, CDR2 ANQGSEA, per germline. Trimming cost V 4 bases and J 0 bases, with 9 bases left between them. The CDR3 totals 13 residues. CDR3 nucleotides: TGCAGCGTTGGGACAGCGTCTAACTATGGCTACACCCCC. Its protein product is CSVGTASNYGYTP.

A remark on this clonotype: The junction departs from germline at one end; a sequencing error may be responsible. The chain has TRBV28 and TRBJ2-7, with TRBD2 as a possible D gene (6 bases). The CDR3 is made up of 15 amino acids. The germline CDR1 and CDR2 sequences are MDHEN and SYDVKM. The CDR3 reads CASRRTIGRVYEQYF. The CDR3 DNA reads as TGCGCCAGCAGGCGGACTATCGGAAGAGTCTACGAGCAGTACTTC.

A remark on this clonotype: The missing conserved phenylalanine or tryptophan at the end of this CDR3 makes a read error likely. The V and J genes are TRBV5-1 and TRBJ1-1; 8 bases are shared with TRBD1. From germline, CDR1 is SGHRS and CDR2 YFSETQ. With 4 bases clipped from V and 7 bases from J, the junction kept 9 bases outside the gene matches. The CDR3 totals 14 residues. Written as DNA, the CDR3 is TGCGCCAGCAGCATGGGACAGGAAGCCATTGAAGCTTTCCTT. It codes for CASSMGQEAIEAFL.

A word on this clonotype: With a much larger clone just one base away, this may be a read error. V and J are TRBV6-6 and TRBJ2-2; no reliable D call. The CDR3 consists of 12 residues. CDR1 is MNHNY and CDR2 is SVGAGI in the germline V gene (reference sequence). The CDR3 DNA sequence: TGTGCCAGAAGTTTACTCACCGGGGAGCTGTTTTTT. Its protein is CARSLLTGELFF.

This clonotype has at least ten counts. CDR3 residues: CASSLGDRGAQYF. The CDR3 nucleotides read TGTGCCAGCAGCTTAGGGGATCGAGGGGCCCAGTACTTC. This chain joins TRBV11-2 and TRBJ2-5; D tentatively fits TRBD1 or TRBD2 (5 bases each). Germline V gene data show CDR1 as SGHAT and CDR2 as FQNNGV. The V end was cut by 1 base, the J end by 9 bases, with 12 bases between. The CDR3 spans 13 residues.

About this clonotype itself: Its ends do not fully match the called genes, so a read error is possible. The genes are TRBV11-2 and TRBJ1-1; 7 nucleotides agree with TRBD1. CDR1 is SGHAT, CDR2 FQNNGV, per germline. This CDR3 has 16 residues. The CDR3 nucleotides read TGTGCCAGCAGCTTAGCAGGGACAGTGTGGTTGGCTGAAGCTTTCTTC. Its protein product is CASSLAGTVWLAEAFF.

About this clonotype itself: A much larger clone differs by one base, so this may be a read error. Lacking the conserved final phenylalanine or tryptophan, this CDR3 likely reflects a read error. The chain combines TRBV12-3 or TRBV12-4 with TRBJ1-2; D might be TRBD1 (5 bases). Trimming removed 5 bases from V and 2 bases from J, with 18 bases in between. The CDR3 extends over 16 amino acids. CDR3 loop: CASSPWEGSINYGYTS. CDR3 DNA: TGTGCCAGCAGTCCCTGGGAGGGGTCAATCAACTATGGCTACACCTCC.

With respect to this clonotype: One end of the junction does not line up with germline, which may come from a read error. The DNA of the CDR3 is TGTGCCATGGAAAAGGGAGCTAACTATGGCTACACCTTT. Protein: CAMEKGANYGYTF. The rearrangement joins TRBV10-3 to TRBJ1-2; D is unresolved. Per the germline V gene, CDR1 is ENHRY and CDR2 is SYGVKD. This CDR3 has 13 amino acids.

This clonotype came up a few times. The germline gene is not matched at one end of the junction; a read error may be the cause. The chain employs TRBV11-3 and TRBJ2-5; no clear D gene. The CDR3 runs 15 residues. From germline, CDR1 is SGHNT and CDR2 YENEEA. CDR3 DNA: TGTGCCAGCAGCCTTTACGGTACGGGCCAAGAGACCCGGTACTTC. Translation gives CASSLYGTGQETRYF. Filled out from reference TRBV11-3 and TRBJ2-5, the complete variable domain reads EAGVVQSPRYKIIEKKQPVAFWCNPISGHNTLYWYLQNLGQGPELLIRYENEEAVDDSQLPKDRFSAERLKGVDSTLKIQPAELGDSAVYLCASSLYGTGQETRYFGPGTRLLVL.

Worth noting for this clonotype: Its ends do not fully match the called genes, so a read error is possible. J is TRBJ2-5 and V is TRBV11-2, with D unresolved. The CDR3 totals 13 residues. Germline values: CDR1 SGHAT, CDR2 FQNNGV. This CDR3 is CASSFGLREPQYF. The DNA of the CDR3 is TGTGCCAGTAGCTTTGGCCTAAGGGAACCACAGTACTTC.

The chain combines TRBV4-2 with TRBJ2-3; D gene unclear. This CDR3 region has 16 residues. CDR1 is LGHNA, CDR2 YNFKEQ, per germline. Here the CDR3 reads CANSQEAAPRTDTQYF. The CDR3 DNA follows: TGTGCTAACAGCCAAGAGGCAGCGCCTCGCACAGATACGCAGTATTTT.

In its sample, this clonotype was seen many times. The V call is TRBV12-3 or TRBV12-4, the J call TRBJ1-2; D not certain. Trimming stripped 5 bases from V and 2 bases from J, with 15 bases between. This CDR3 comprises 15 residues. CDR3 nucleotides: TGTGCCAGCAGTAGGTCCCGGGCTTCCAACTATGGCTACACCTTC. Translating it yields CASSRSRASNYGYTF.

As concerns this clonotype: A much larger clone lies one base from this, so it may be a read error. This chain links TRBV6-2 or TRBV6-3 with TRBJ1-5, with 7 bases lining up with TRBD1. This CDR3 is 16 amino acids long. CDR1 and CDR2 from the germline V gene are MNHEY and SVGEGT. Trimming took 4 bases from V and 4 from J; bases not matched to a gene: 10. The CDR3 DNA sequence: TGTGCCAGCAGTTCCCCTGGGACAGAAAATAATCAGCCCCAGCATTTT. Residues: CASSSPGTENNQPQHF.

About this clonotype: This clone may be a read error of a much larger clone one base away. This chain joins TRBV6-1 and TRBJ1-3; D is undetermined. This CDR3 has 12 residues. The germline V gene has CDR1 MNHNS and CDR2 SASEGT. The V end was cut by 8 bases, the J end by 3 bases, with 8 bases between. The CDR3 sequence: CASWTDGNTIYF. Written as DNA, the CDR3 is TGTGCCAGCTGGACCGATGGAAACACCATATATTTT.

J is TRBJ2-7 and V is TRBV28; 9 positions agree with TRBD2. The CDR3 loop spans 14 amino acids. CDR1 is MDHEN and CDR2 is SYDVKM in the germline V gene. J was trimmed by 4 bases and V by 8 bases; bases with no gene match: 9. CDR3 amino acids: CASVLSGRGYEQYF. The CDR3 DNA is TGTGCCAGCGTACTTAGCGGGAGAGGTTACGAGCAGTACTTC.

On this clonotype: This may stem from a read error, because a much larger clone lies one nucleotide away. The genes are TRBV6-2 or TRBV6-3 and TRBJ2-1, with TRBD2 matching over 9 bases. The length of the CDR3 is 14 residues. Germline trimming cut 8 bases from V and 14 bases from J; bases unmatched to any gene: 16. The V gene's germline CDR1 is MNHEY and CDR2 SVGEGT. CDR3 in amino acids: CASFPGALRTSEFF. CDR3 nucleotides: TGTGCCAGCTTTCCGGGGGCCCTAAGGACTAGCGAGTTCTTC.

As regards this clonotype: Just one base apart from a much larger clone, this may be a read error. The V gene is TRBV4-1, the J gene TRBJ2-7; D unclear. Germline loops: CDR1 MGHRA, CDR2 YSYEKL. This CDR3 region has 12 residues. CDR3 sequence: CASSQEGYGQYF. The CDR3 nucleotides read TGCGCCAGCAGCCAAGAGGGCTACGGGCAGTACTTC.